This entry is about one T cell receptor beta chain. This sample was included in a study of cytomegalovirus exposure and HLA in healthy donors. The PCR made use of 60 Vbeta and 13 Jbeta primers. Here immunoSEQ multiplex PCR was the method, and the copy in TCRdb shows in-frame clones only, minus some. In all, the sample yields 130,000 to 150,000 clones. V lost 5 bases and J lost 4, with 14 bases in between. The CDR3 sequence is 14 residues long. Per the germline V gene, CDR1 is MGHDK and CDR2 is SYGVNS. The chain links TRBV25-1 to TRBJ1-2; D might be TRBD1 (6 bases). The sequencing input was PBMCs. The TCR originated in a male donor in good health and CMV-seronegative. The CDR3 region is CASSSPGTPYGYTF. The CDR3 nucleotides are TGTGCCAGCAGTTCACCCGGGACACCCTATGGCTACACCTTC.